The clone carrying this T cell receptor beta chain came up many times. The antigen remains unidentified. Two oligonucleotides, mixed equimolar, formed the beta constant-region primer covering TRBC1 and TRBC2. Nested alpha and beta constant-region primers with the SP2 primer drove four PCR rounds on ligated cDNA. TCRdb reanalysed the UMI-ligation and nested PCR reads using MiXCR and keeps one entry per CDR3 protein. The sample records 120,000 to 150,000 distinct CDR3 sequences, approximately 22% being singletons. The CDR3 is 18 amino acids. Per germline, CDR1 MGHRA and CDR2 YSYEKL. V trimming: 1 base; J trimming: 6 bases; junction bases outside the gene matches: 16. The data were taken from a study of naive and memory T cell subsets. Points from the study as a whole: Possibly reflecting memory cells re-expressing CD45RA, a few larger clonotypes occurred in naive repertoires, especially CD8.

Four subsets defined by CD45RA and CD27 were sorted after CD3, CD4, CD8 and live/dead staining. The TCR comes from a human donor in good health. This sequence joins TRBV4-1 and TRBJ2-5, with 8 bases matching TRBD2. The sequencing input was naive CD4+ T cells from blood. The CDR3 region is CASSQVGSGSRGGKTQYF. CDR3 nucleotide sequence: TGCGCCAGCAGCCAAGTAGGGAGCGGGAGCCGCGGCGGAAAGACCCAGTACTTC.